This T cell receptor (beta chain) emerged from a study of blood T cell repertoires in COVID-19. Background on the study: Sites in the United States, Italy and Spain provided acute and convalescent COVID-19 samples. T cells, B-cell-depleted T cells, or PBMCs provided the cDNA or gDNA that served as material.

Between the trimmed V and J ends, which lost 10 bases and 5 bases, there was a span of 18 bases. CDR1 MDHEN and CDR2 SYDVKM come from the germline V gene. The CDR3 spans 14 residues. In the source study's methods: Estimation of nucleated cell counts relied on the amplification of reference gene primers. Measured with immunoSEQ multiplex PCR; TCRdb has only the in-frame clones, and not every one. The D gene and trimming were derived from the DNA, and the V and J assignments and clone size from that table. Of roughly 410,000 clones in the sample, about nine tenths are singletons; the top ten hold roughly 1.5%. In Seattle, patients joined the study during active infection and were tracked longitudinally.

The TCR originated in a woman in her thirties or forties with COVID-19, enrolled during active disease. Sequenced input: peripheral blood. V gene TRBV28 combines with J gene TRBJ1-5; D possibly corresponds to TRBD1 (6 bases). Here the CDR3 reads CATSSGQTYQPQHF. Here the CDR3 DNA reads TGTGCCACCTCATCTGGACAGACTTATCAGCCCCAGCATTTT.